This T cell receptor (beta chain) was recorded in a study of early stage breast cancer tumors. Concerning this clone itself: The target antigen is unknown.

The table came from immunoSEQ multiplex PCR; TCRdb's copy has only in-frame clones and leaves some out. The repertoire has more than 55,000 clones, approximately 84% of them found once; the top ten carry approximately 4.8%. Whole-study findings and limits: Comparing each tissue with blood distinguished tumor from normal in most of the 16 patients. Unsorted bulk genomic DNA sequencing lacked pairing and functional marker data. Most shared enriched TCRB sequences were commonly generated ones.

The CDR3 spans 13 residues. The germline V gene has CDR1 MDHEN and CDR2 SYDVKM. Deletions cut 7 bases from V and 6 bases from J, with 15 bases between. Specimen: blood. This TCR derives from a person aged 35 to 50 with breast cancer. The rearrangement joins TRBV28 to TRBJ1-1; tentatively, D is TRBD1 (5 bases). As DNA, the CDR3 is TGTGCCAGCACCCCCCCGGGGGTGGCTGAAGCTTTCTTT. Translation: CASTPPGVAEAFF. The full variable domain, in which reference TRBV28 and TRBJ1-1 provide the parts outside the CDR3, is DVKVTQSSRYLVKRTGEKVFLECVQDMDHENMFWYRQDPGLGLRLIYFSYDVKMKEKGDIPEGYSVSREKKERFSLILESASTNQTSMYLCASTPPGVAEAFFGQGTRLTVV.